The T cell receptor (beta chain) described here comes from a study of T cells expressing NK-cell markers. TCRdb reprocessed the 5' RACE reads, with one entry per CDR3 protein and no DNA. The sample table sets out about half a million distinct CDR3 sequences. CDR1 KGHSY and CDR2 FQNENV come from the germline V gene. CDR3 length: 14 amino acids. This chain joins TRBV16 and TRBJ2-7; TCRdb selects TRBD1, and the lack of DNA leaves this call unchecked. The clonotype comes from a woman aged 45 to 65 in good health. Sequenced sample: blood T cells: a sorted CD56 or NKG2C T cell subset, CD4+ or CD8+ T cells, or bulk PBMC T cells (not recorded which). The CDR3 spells CASSRTPDGYEQYF.